This TCR beta chain is drawn from a study of blood T cells in healthy people across ages. General observations from the study: Among T cells, TCR beta diversity per million cells dropped roughly linearly as age rose.

There are 13 residues in the CDR3. Germline values: CDR1 DFQATT, CDR2 SNEGSKA (reference sequence). Trimming removed 0 bases from V and 3 bases from J, with 9 bases in between. The use of a sample-barcoded 5' primer and a J-beta primer mix characterized a second PCR of about 6 to 12 cycles. From the 5' RACE reads, TCRdb called clonotypes with MiXCR, one entry per CDR3 protein. The sample shows about 640,000 distinct CDR3 sequences, approximately 50% of them seen only once. Caucasian individuals from Russia who were healthy and aged about 6 to 90 acted as donors. Points on this clonotype: Its target is unknown.

Sequencing was carried out using blood. The sequence was collected from a man aged 60 to 69 in good health. The rearrangement uses TRBV20-1 and TRBJ2-7, with D unclear. The DNA of the CDR3 is TGCAGTGCTAGAGATTCGACGGACTACGAGCAGTACTTC. Encoded protein: CSARDSTDYEQYF.